This T cell receptor beta chain derives from a study of cytomegalovirus exposure and HLA in healthy donors (dated 2017 in TCRdb). Describing the broader study: An earlier analysis of some 550 of the donors reported approximately 290 Gb of sequence data and 100 million to 130 million unique TCR beta sequences from about 179 million T cells. High-throughput TCR immunosequencing, statistical association of individual TCRs with disease status, and machine learning were combined to predict cytomegalovirus infection status. Genome-wide SNP genotypes for about 65% of the 666 donors were used in a later genetic analysis, which treated that subset as a discovery cohort. Alongside the repertoire data, information on donor age, sex, ethnicity and CMV serostatus was compiled. Of the 398 genotyped donors, 65% to 90% fell in the genetic ancestry cluster associated with self-reported Caucasian donors. Across some 400 genotyped donors of the cohort, an average of approximately 240,000 unique TCR beta nucleotide sequences per donor were sequenced, and 15% to 20% of those sequences were non-productive. The study aimed to test whether cataloging public T cell receptors could reveal signatures of past pathogen exposure. HLA typing included class I and class II loci at four-digit resolution. An early release covering roughly 640 HLA-typed donors comprised approximately 290 gigabases of sequencing data and 85 million or so unique TCR sequences. The later analysis used no new phenotypic data to find candidate immune exposures, relying instead on TCR beta sequences and their occurrence across donors. All discovery cohort repertoires had been generated using a single sequencing platform. The number of donors typed differed by locus, with about 629-640 for A, B, C, DRB1 and DQB1, approximately 500 for DQA1, over 600 for DPA1, and 450 to 480 for DPB1. Roughly five DR-DQ haplotypes were treated as single units for association and clustering because of strong linkage in the cohort. Besides the first cohort of some 670 subjects, a separate validation cohort made up of roughly 120 different subjects was used. The study used immunosequencing to profile the T cell repertoires of approximately 630 subjects and linked those repertoires to cytomegalovirus serostatus. To decide whether each TCR beta V gene segment behaved as functional or pseudogenic, an earlier analysis of fewer than 750 of the donors relied on high-throughput TCR beta sequencing. To study patterns of TCR occurrence, a later analysis re-analyzed previously published TCR beta repertoires from 666 donors and added high-resolution HLA genotyping.

The paper as a whole reports these results and caveats: Because HLA typing was missing for some donors at each locus, association tests included only the typed subset. Because counts were too low, seventeen rarely observed V segments, including chromosome 9 orphons, were left out of the earlier analysis of 500 to 750 of the donors. Across donors, most TCR sequences were observed very rarely, whereas some public TCRs were present in many individuals. When HLA alleles, especially DR and DQ, strongly co-occurred, TCR associations were difficult to assign to individual alleles. The study listed 164 TCR beta chains as associated with cytomegalovirus. A cluster of highly shared sequence variants was judged likely to be a technical artifact of the sequencing pipeline. CMV serostatus was the only immune exposure information available for the cohort. Sequencing depth was assumed to be roughly uniform across donors in the presence/absence analyses, though that assumption may not hold. The classifier was reported to diagnose cytomegalovirus status with high specificity and sensitivity in both the original cohort and the validation cohort. Broadly in line with IMGT annotations, most TCR beta V segments showed up in productive rearrangements about 87% or about 30% of the time in an earlier analysis of several hundred of the donors. The cohort was sequenced for TCR beta chains only, and without alpha or paired-chain data the features that could be detected were limited. V-gene and J-gene trimming of TCR beta chains was associated with a missense DCLRE1C variant in a later genetic analysis, and the association was replicated in an independent cohort. Linkage disequilibrium might explain the correlated functional status among segregating V segments, but an unknown experimental factor could not be ruled out. Several of the top co-occurrence clusters appeared to be linked to parvovirus B19, influenza, CMV and Epstein-Barr virus, according to a later analysis. A later analysis associated around 16,000 TCR beta sequences with specific HLA alleles at a false discovery rate of 0.05. In a later analysis, most CMV-associated TCR beta chains were found to appear HLA-restricted, with HLA associations seemingly driven largely by CMV exposure. Compared with the approximately 670-donor mean, donors in an Asian-associated ancestry cluster had fewer N-insertions in productive TCRs, according to a later genetic analysis. A further reported finding was that TCR beta sequences accurately predicted the HLA-A and HLA-B alleles for most subjects in the first cohort. In a later analysis, the rate of TCR association differed among HLA loci, with DRB1 alleles having the most associated TCRs and HLA-C alleles having the fewest. According to the authors, the approach could potentially be generalized to other disease states and immunological phenotypes. A later analysis found that HLA-associated TCR beta chains were more clonally expanded and had lower generation probabilities than equally common non-associated chains. Three of the identified cytomegalovirus-associated TCR beta chains were confirmed in vitro to be specific for cytomegalovirus antigens.

With respect to this clone: It has no known antigen specificity. Per-base qualities were not stored, and no clone one base away is much larger.

Libraries came from the immunoSEQ multiplex PCR assay. A mixture of 60 forward primers for TCR Vbeta segments and 13 reverse primers for TCR Jbeta segments was used in the multiplex PCR. A multiplex PCR assay on genomic DNA amplified the CDR3 region of rearranged TCR beta genes. On the Illumina HiSeq System, the amplified TCR beta libraries were sequenced as 87-base-pair reads. In the authors' own workflow: A later analysis tallied 75 million to 95 million unique TCR beta chains across the approximately 670 repertoires, and approximately 11 million of those chains were shared by two or more donors. A nearest-neighbor algorithm error-corrected the raw reads and collapsed the reads into unique sequences, merging closely related sequences to remove PCR and sequencing errors. V, D and J gene segments were assigned by aligning CDR3 sequences to IMGT reference sequences. Each retained sequence needed at least a six-nucleotide match to both a V gene segment and a J gene segment. Rearrangements were classified as productive when the CDR3 lacked stop codons and remained in frame with V and J, and all other rearrangements were classified as non-productive. CDR3 was defined by IMGT convention, running from the second conserved V-encoded cysteine to the conserved J-encoded phenylalanine. The earlier analysis of fewer than 750 of the donors excluded sequences that lacked an unambiguous match to a single V gene segment. An earlier analysis of approximately 590 of the donors called V segments functional above 56.7% productive rearrangements and segregating when the between-donor standard deviation exceeded 5%. A statistical classification framework was built for diagnosing cytomegalovirus status from the catalog of TCR beta chain sequences. A later analysis assigned V and J genes by comparing TCR nucleotide sequences with IMGT/GENE-DB human TR gene sequences. In a later analysis, CDR3 sequences and most-parsimonious VDJ recombination scenarios were assigned using the TCRdist pipeline. A later analysis defined each TCR beta chain by its CDR3 amino acid sequence plus V-gene family, and excluded reads lacking a unique V-gene family. In a later analysis, approximately 590 highly shared, low-generation-probability nucleotide sequences were removed to address suspected cross-contamination and a sequencing artifact. In a later analysis, a clonal expansion index for each public chain was calculated from normalized within-repertoire ranks of inferred template counts. In a later analysis, generation probabilities were computed with a VDJ recombination model fitted to out-of-frame rearrangements, and the resulting probabilities were checked against IGoR. Hypergeometric tests were used in a later analysis to score TCR-TCR, TCR-HLA and TCR-CMV co-occurrence, with a repertoire-size bias correction applied to the TCR pairs. A later analysis estimated false discovery rates by permuting HLA or CMV assignments 20 times. A later analysis grouped co-occurring TCRs with DBSCAN, adding TCRdist sequence similarity when clustering within HLA-allele-positive subsets. For co-occurrence clustering, repertoires with fewer than 30,000 or more than 120,000 public chains were excluded, along with about five repertoires with anomalous nucleotide sharing. The immuneACCESS repertoire file appears here via TCRdb, limited to in-frame rearrangements. These files lack a portion of the clones; in checked studies, under half of the deficit traces to unresolved V genes, and the cause of the others is not known. The V and J calls and clone size come from that table; D and trimming were worked out from the DNA. The sample includes around 180,000 clones, with 71% observed a single time. In total, the top ten clones hold about 1.6% of the sample.

In total, more than 500 healthy bone marrow donors made up the cohort. Cohort members were all nominally healthy when sampled, although unrecorded immune exposures were likely present. The donor tested CMV seronegative and was one of the 352 seronegative cohort members. A peripheral blood sample was provided by each donor, and peripheral blood mononuclear cells were used for TCR beta sequencing. The Qiagen DNeasy Blood Extraction Kit was used to extract genomic DNA from the blood cell samples. Sequencing used PBMCs. This clonotype was sampled from a girl between 10 and 17 years old in good health and CMV-seronegative.

For the CDR3, the sequence is CASSLLGAPGYTF. The base sequence is TGTGCCAGCAGCTTATTAGGGGCGCCGGGCTACACCTTC. Here the chain combines TRBV7-2 and TRBJ1-2; D gene: possibly TRBD1, on 5 matching bases. CDR3 length: 13 amino acids, cysteine to phenylalanine. Left in the record is the CDR3 DNA by itself, 39 bases read in frame from the first base. Looking up the germline V gene yields CDR1 SGHTA and CDR2 FQGNSA. V is reduced by 2 bases and J by 8 bases, leaving a spacing of 12 bases between them.